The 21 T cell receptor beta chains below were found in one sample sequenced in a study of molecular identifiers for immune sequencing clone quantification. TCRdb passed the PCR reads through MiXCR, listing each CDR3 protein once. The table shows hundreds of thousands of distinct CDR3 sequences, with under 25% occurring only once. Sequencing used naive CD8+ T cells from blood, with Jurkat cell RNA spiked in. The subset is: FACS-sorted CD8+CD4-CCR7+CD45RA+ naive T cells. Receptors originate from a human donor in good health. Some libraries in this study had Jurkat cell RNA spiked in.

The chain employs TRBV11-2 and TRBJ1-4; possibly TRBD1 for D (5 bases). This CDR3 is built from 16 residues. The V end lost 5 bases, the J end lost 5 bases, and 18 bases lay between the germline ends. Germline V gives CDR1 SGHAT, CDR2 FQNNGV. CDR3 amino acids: CASSEGHRSINEKLFF. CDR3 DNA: TGTGCCAGCAGCGAAGGACACAGGTCCATAAATGAAAAACTGTTTTTT.

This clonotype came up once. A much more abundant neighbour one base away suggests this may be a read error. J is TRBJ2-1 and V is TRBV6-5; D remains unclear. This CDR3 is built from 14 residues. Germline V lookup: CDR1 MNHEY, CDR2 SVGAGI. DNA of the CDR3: TGTGCCAGCAGTCCGACAAACTCCTACAATGAGCTGTTCTTC. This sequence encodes CASSPTNSYNELFF.

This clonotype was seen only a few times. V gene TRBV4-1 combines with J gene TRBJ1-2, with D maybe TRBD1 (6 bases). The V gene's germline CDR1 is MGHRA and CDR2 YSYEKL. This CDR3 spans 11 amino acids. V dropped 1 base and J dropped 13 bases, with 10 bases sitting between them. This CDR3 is CASSQGQASTF. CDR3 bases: TGCGCCAGCAGCCAAGGACAGGCCTCCACCTTC.

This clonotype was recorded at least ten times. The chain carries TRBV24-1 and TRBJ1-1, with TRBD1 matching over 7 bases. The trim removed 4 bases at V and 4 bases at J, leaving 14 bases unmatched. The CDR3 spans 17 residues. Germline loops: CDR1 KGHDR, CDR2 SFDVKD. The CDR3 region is CATSDPDRVEETTEAFF. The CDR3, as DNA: TGTGCCACCAGTGACCCTGACAGGGTGGAGGAGACCACTGAAGCTTTCTTT.

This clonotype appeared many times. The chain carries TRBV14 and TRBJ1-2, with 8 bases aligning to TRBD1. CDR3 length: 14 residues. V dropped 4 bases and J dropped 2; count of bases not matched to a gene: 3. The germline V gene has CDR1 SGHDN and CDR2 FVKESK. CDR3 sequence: CASSPWDRNYGYTF. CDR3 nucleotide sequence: TGTGCCAGCAGCCCGTGGGACAGGAACTATGGCTACACCTTC.

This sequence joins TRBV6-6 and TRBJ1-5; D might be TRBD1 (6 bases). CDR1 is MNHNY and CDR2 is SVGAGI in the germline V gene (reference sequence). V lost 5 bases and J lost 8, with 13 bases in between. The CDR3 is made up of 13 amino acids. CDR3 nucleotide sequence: TGTGCCAGCAGTCGGGCAGGGGTAGAGCCCCAGCATTTT. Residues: CASSRAGVEPQHF.

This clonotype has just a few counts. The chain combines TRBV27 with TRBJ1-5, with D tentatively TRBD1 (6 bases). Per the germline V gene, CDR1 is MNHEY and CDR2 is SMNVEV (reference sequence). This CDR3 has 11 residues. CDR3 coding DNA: TGTGGAACAGGGTACAATCAGCCCCAGCATTTT. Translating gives CGTGYNQPQHF.

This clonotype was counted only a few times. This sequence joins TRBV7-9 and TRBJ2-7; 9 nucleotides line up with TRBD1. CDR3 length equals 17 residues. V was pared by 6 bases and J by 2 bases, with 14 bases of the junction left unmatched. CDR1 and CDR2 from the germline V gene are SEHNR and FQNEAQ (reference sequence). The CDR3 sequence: CASRPGGTGLDPYEQYF. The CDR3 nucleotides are TGTGCCAGCAGACCGGGCGGGACAGGGCTAGACCCCTACGAGCAGTACTTC.

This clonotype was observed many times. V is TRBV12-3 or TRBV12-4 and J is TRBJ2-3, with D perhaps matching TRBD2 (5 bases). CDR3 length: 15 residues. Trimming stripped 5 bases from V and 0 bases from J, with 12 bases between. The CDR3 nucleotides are TGTGCCAGCAGTCAGCTAGAGGGAAGCACAGATACGCAGTATTTT. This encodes CASSQLEGSTDTQYF.

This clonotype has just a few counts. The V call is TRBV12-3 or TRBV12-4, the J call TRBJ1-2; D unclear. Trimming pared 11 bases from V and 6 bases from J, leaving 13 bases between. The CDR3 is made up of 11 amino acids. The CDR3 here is CAVNRVDGYTF. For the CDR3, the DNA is TGTGCCGTGAACCGAGTGGATGGCTACACCTTC.

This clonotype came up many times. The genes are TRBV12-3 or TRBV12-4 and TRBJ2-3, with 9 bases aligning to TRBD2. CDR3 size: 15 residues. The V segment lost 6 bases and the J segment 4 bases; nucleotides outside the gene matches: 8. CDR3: CASSWEREEADTQYF. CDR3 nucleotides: TGTGCCAGCAGCTGGGAGCGGGAGGAGGCAGATACGCAGTATTTT.

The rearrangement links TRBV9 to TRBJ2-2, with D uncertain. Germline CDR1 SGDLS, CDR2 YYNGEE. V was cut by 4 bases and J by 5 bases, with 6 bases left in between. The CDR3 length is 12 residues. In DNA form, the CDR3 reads TGTGCCAGCAGCTCCATTACCGGGGAGCTGTTTTTT. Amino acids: CASSSITGELFF.

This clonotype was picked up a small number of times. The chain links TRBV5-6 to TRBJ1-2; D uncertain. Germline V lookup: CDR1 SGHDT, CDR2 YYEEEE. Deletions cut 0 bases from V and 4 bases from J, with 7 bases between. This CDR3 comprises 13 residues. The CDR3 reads CASSLAGPYGYTF. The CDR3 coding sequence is TGTGCCAGCAGCTTGGCCGGGCCCTATGGCTACACCTTC.

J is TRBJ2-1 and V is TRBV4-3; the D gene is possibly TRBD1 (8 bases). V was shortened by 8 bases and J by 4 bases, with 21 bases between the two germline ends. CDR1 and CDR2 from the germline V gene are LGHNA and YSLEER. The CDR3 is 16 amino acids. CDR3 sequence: CASAAAAGQEYNEQFF. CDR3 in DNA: TGCGCCAGCGCCGCAGCAGCGGGACAGGAATACAATGAGCAGTTCTTC.

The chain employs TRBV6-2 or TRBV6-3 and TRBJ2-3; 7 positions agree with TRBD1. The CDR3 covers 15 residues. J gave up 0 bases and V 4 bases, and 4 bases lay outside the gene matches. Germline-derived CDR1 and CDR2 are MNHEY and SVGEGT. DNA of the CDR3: TGTGCCAGCAGTTCAACAGGGGCCAGCACAGATACGCAGTATTTT. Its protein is CASSSTGASTDTQYF.

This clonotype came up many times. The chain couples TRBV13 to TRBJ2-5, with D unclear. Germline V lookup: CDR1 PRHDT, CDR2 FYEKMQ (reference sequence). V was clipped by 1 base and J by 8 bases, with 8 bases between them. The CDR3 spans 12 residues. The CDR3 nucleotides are TGTGCCAGCAGCTTAGATAGGATCACCCAGTACTTC. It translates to CASSLDRITQYF.

The CDR3 DNA reads TGTGCCAGCAGCCTACCGACAGGGATGAACACTGAAGCTTTCTTT. Translated: CASSLPTGMNTEAFF. V gene TRBV7-9 combines with J gene TRBJ1-1; 7 nucleotides agree with TRBD1. CDR3 length: 15 amino acids. The V and J ends lost 5 bases and 0 bases, in that order; junction bases with no gene match: 6. Per germline, CDR1 SEHNR and CDR2 FQNEAQ (reference sequence). The whole variable domain, filled in from reference TRBV7-9 and TRBJ1-1, reads DTGVSQNPRHKITKRGQNVTFRCDPISEHNRLYWYRQTLGQGPEFLTYFQNEAQLEKSRLLSDRFSAERPKGSFSTLEIQRTEQGDSAMYLCASSLPTGMNTEAFFGQGTRLTVV.

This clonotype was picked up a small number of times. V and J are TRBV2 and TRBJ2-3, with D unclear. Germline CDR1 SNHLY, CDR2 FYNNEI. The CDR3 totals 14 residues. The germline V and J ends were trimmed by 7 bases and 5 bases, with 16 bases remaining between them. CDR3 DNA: TGTGCCAGCAACCTCTTCGCTTCAGGAGATACGCAGTATTTT. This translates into CASNLFASGDTQYF.

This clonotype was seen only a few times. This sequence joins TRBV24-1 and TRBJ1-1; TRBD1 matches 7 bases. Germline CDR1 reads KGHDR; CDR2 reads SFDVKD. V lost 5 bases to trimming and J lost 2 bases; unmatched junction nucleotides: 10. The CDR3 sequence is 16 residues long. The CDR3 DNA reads TGTGCCACCAGTGCCGCGGACCACAGGGGTAACACTGAAGCTTTCTTT. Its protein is CATSAADHRGNTEAFF.

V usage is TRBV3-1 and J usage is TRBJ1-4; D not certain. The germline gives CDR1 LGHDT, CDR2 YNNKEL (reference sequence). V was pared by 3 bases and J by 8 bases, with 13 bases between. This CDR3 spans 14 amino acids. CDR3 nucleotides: TGTGCCAGCAGCCAGGCGGAACTACACGAAAAACTGTTTTTT. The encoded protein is CASSQAELHEKLFF.

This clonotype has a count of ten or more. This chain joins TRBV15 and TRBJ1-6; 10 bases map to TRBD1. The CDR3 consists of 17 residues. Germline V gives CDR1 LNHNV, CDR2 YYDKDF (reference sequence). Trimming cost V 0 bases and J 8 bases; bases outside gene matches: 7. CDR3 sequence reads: CATSREAAGTGDSPLHF. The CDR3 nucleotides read TGTGCCACCAGCAGAGAAGCCGCCGGGACAGGGGATTCACCCCTCCACTTT.